This note documents a single T cell receptor (beta chain) sequence. Both TRBC1 and TRBC2 were covered by a beta constant-region primer of two equimolar oligonucleotides. Ligated cDNA was amplified by four rounds of PCR with nested alpha and beta constant-region primers and SP2. MiXCR, run by TCRdb on the UMI-ligation and nested PCR reads, gives a single entry per CDR3 protein. The sample lists more than 100,000 distinct CDR3 sequences; just over 35% were seen once. The CDR3 is 13 amino acids. V lost 6 bases and J 3 bases, leaving 11 bases between the germline ends. In germline, CDR1 is MDHEN, CDR2 SYDVKM. This specimen comes from a study of naive and memory T cell subsets.

The chain couples TRBV28 to TRBJ2-5; D remains ambiguous. The sample was central memory CD4+ T cells from blood. The TCR was taken from a human donor in good health. The CDR3 spells CASRRRSKETQYF. The CDR3 nucleotides are TGTGCCAGCAGACGAAGATCCAAAGAGACCCAGTACTTC.